A selection of T cell receptor beta chains follows, all from one sample in a study of lymphopenia after photon versus proton radiotherapy. The table came from immunoSEQ multiplex PCR; TCRdb's copy has only in-frame clones and leaves some out. The repertoire holds roughly 30,000 clones, with approximately 95% as singletons. The input for sequencing was peripheral blood, taken from a patient treated with photon-based radiotherapy. Source of these receptors: a woman in her forties or fifties with cholangiocarcinoma. The CDR3 runs from the conserved cysteine through the conserved F or W. Each record gives: V gene, J gene, D gene, CDR3 protein. The D gene is left open where the match is weak.

V: TRBV7-9
J: TRBJ1-1
D: NA
CDR3: CASSLPLNTEAFF

V: TRBV14
J: TRBJ1-6
D: NA
CDR3: CASSQVSGGGGSPLHF

V: TRBV11-2
J: TRBJ1-2
D: NA
CDR3: CASSLVQGWAYGYTF

V: TRBV7-6
J: TRBJ2-1
D: NA
CDR3: CASSLAAGSYNEQFF

V: TRBV27
J: TRBJ2-7
D: TRBD1
CDR3: CASSSPVTGAISSYEQYF

V: TRBV7-9
J: TRBJ2-7
D: NA
CDR3: CASSARSGDNTYEQYF

V: TRBV7-2
J: TRBJ2-1
D: TRBD2
CDR3: CASSPIKRGGFNEQFF

V: TRBV28
J: TRBJ1-5
D: NA
CDR3: CASTQGGAGQPQHF

V: TRBV14
J: TRBJ1-6
D: NA
CDR3: CASSQQGRDSPLHF

V: TRBV5-6
J: TRBJ1-1
D: NA
CDR3: CASSLSNTMNTEAFF

V: TRBV5-1
J: TRBJ2-7
D: TRBD2
CDR3: CASSPGGGRYEQYF

V: TRBV6-5
J: TRBJ1-1
D: TRBD1
CDR3: CASSYSRTGSTEAFF

V: TRBV27
J: TRBJ1-1
D: NA
CDR3: CASSLSWQGFNEAFF